Listed here is a single TCR beta chain. The record originates from a study of cytomegalovirus exposure and HLA in healthy donors. Germline CDR1 MNHEY, CDR2 SVGAGI. Trimming stripped 5 bases from V and 9 bases from J, with 17 bases between. This CDR3 has 15 residues. Vbeta (60) and Jbeta (13) primers were used in the PCR. Here immunoSEQ multiplex PCR was the method, and the copy in TCRdb shows in-frame clones only, minus some. Altogether over 65,000 clones are present, about 81% being singletons, with the ten largest covering 6.5%. The sequencing sample was made of PBMCs. The clonotype comes from a human donor in good health. The V gene is TRBV6-5, the J gene TRBJ1-6; maybe TRBD1 (6 bases). The CDR3 DNA is TGTGCCAGCAGTCAAGGACAGCTTGGAGTTTCACCCCTCCACTTT. Its protein product is CASSQGQLGVSPLHF.